The 14 T cell receptor beta chains below were found in one sample sequenced in a study of shared clonotypes between healthy human individuals. TCRdb keeps only in-frame clones here, not all; method: immunoSEQ multiplex PCR. The repertoire consists of about 1.9 million clones, with 80% to 95% occurring once and the leading ten covering 1.5% to 2%. Naive CD8 populations comprised CD45RO-negative cells positively selected for CCR7, excluding terminally differentiated effector memory CD45RA+ cells. Sequenced: naive CD8+ T cells from PBMCs. These receptors all stem from a man aged 18 to 30 in good health. Some clones in this sample may be carry-over from other donors' samples.

This clone was observed a single time. This chain links TRBV7-9 with TRBJ2-7; D may correspond to TRBD1 or TRBD2 (6 bases each). This CDR3 has 14 residues. Trimming took 0 bases from V and 5 from J, leaving 11 bases between them. Germline V gene data show CDR1 as SEHNR and CDR2 as FQNEAQ (reference sequence). The CDR3 sequence is CASSLAGAGNEQYF. CDR3 nucleotide sequence: TGTGCCAGCAGCTTAGCGGGGGCGGGGAACGAGCAGTACTTC.

J is TRBJ1-2 and V is TRBV11-2, with 7 bases fitting TRBD1. V shed 3 bases, J shed 6 bases, and the junction held 4 bases outside the gene matches. CDR1 and CDR2 from the germline V gene are SGHAT and FQNNGV. The CDR3 length is 13 residues. The CDR3 sequence is CASSLGRGNGYTF. CDR3 DNA sequence: TGTGCCAGCAGCTTGGGCAGGGGGAATGGCTACACCTTC.

This clone was picked up a small number of times. This chain connects TRBV29-1 to TRBJ1-1; D is possibly TRBD1 (5 bases). Per germline, CDR1 SQVTM and CDR2 ANQGSEA. The CDR3 has 15 residues. The V end was cut by 6 bases, the J end by 0 bases, with 17 bases between. The CDR3 nucleotides are TGCAGCGTGGACTTGGGGACGGAGATGAACACTGAAGCTTTCTTT. Encoded protein: CSVDLGTEMNTEAFF. The whole variable domain, remainder taken from reference TRBV29-1 and TRBJ1-1, is SAVISQKPSRDICQRGTSLTIQCQVDSQVTMMFWYRQQPGQSLTLIATANQGSEATYESGFVIDKFPISRPNLTFSTLTVSNMSPEDSSIYLCSVDLGTEMNTEAFFGQGTRLTVV.

J is TRBJ1-1 and V is TRBV5-1; a possible D gene is TRBD1 (5 bases). The germline V gene has CDR1 SGHRS and CDR2 YFSETQ. The CDR3 runs 16 residues. Trimming left V 0 bases short and J 6 bases short, with 18 bases between. The CDR3 spells CASSLVQGVVGPEAFF. In DNA form, the CDR3 reads TGCGCCAGCAGCTTGGTCCAAGGGGTAGTGGGCCCTGAAGCTTTCTTT.

This rearrangement joins TRBV28 to TRBJ2-5, with D possibly being TRBD2 (5 bases). Trimming shortened V by 8 bases and J by 1 base, and 14 bases separated the two germline ends. This CDR3 spans 14 amino acids. Germline CDR1 is MDHEN and CDR2 is SYDVKM. The CDR3 sequence is CASLGSGTQETQYF. The CDR3 DNA follows: TGTGCCAGCTTGGGCAGCGGAACCCAAGAGACCCAGTACTTC.

V and J are TRBV7-8 and TRBJ1-3; 8 nucleotides align to TRBD1. V lost 5 bases and J lost 0; bases outside the gene matches: 6. The CDR3 has 16 residues. Germline values: CDR1 SGHVS, CDR2 FQNEAQ. This CDR3 reads CASSLRTGYSGNTIYF. The CDR3 region has the DNA TGTGCCAGCAGCCTTAGGACAGGGTACTCTGGAAACACCATATATTTT.

V usage is TRBV29-1 and J usage is TRBJ1-2; D might be TRBD1 (6 bases). Trimming took 5 bases from V and 4 from J, leaving 20 bases between them. From germline, CDR1 is SQVTM and CDR2 ANQGSEA. The CDR3 length is 15 residues. DNA for the CDR3: TGCAGCGTTCCGGGACAAAGGGGTCTCACCTATGGCTACACCTTC. Translation: CSVPGQRGLTYGYTF.

The rearrangement links TRBV7-9 to TRBJ1-2, with D possibly TRBD1 on 5 matching bases. The V gene's germline CDR1 is SEHNR and CDR2 FQNEAQ (reference sequence). Trimming shortened V by 5 bases and J by 5 bases, and 12 bases separated the two germline ends. CDR3 length: 13 residues. The CDR3 bases are TGTGCCAGCAGCCCCGGGGCAGGATATGGCTACACCTTC. Translated: CASSPGAGYGYTF.

This chain uses TRBV27 with TRBJ2-2, with 10 bases fitting TRBD1. The CDR3 sequence is 16 residues long. Germline trimming cut 6 bases from V and 1 base from J; bases unmatched to any gene: 5. In germline, CDR1 is MNHEY, CDR2 SMNVEV (reference sequence). This chain's CDR3 is CASSPGQGVNTGELFF. The CDR3 DNA is TGTGCCAGCAGCCCCGGACAGGGGGTGAACACCGGGGAGCTGTTTTTT.

The chain couples TRBV4-1 to TRBJ2-5, with D uncertain. The CDR3 covers 13 residues. Trimming left V 1 base short and J 1 base short, with 4 bases between. Germline V gene lookup returns CDR1 MGHRA and CDR2 YSYEKL. DNA for the CDR3: TGCGCCAGCAGCCAAGGGGGCCAAGAGACCCAGTACTTC. This translates into CASSQGGQETQYF.

The rearrangement uses TRBV4-2 and TRBJ2-2; 8 bases map to TRBD2. The CDR3 spans 18 residues. Germline V gene data show CDR1 as LGHNA and CDR2 as YNFKEQ. With V trimmed by 1 base and J by 6 bases, 13 bases remained unmatched. Here the CDR3 reads CASSQAALPGLVAGELFF. The CDR3 nucleotides are TGTGCCAGCAGCCAAGCGGCATTACCGGGACTAGTGGCCGGGGAGCTGTTTTTT.

Remarks on this clone: The sample has other DNA sequences that encode this CDR3 too. The chain combines TRBV7-9 with TRBJ2-7; 9 nucleotides line up with TRBD1. Germline CDR1 is SEHNR and CDR2 is FQNEAQ (reference sequence). This CDR3 has 16 residues. V was pared by 0 bases and J by 0 bases, with 3 bases of the junction left unmatched. CDR3 loop: CASSLAPTGGSYEQYF. The CDR3 coding sequence is TGTGCCAGCAGCTTAGCTCCGACAGGGGGCTCCTACGAGCAGTACTTC.

The rearrangement links TRBV4-2 to TRBJ1-1; 7 bases fit TRBD1. CDR1 and CDR2 (germline): LGHNA, YNFKEQ. The junction had 5 bases not matched to a gene; V was cut back by 4 bases and J by 6 bases. The CDR3 has 13 residues. The CDR3 reads CASSPQGGPEAFF. DNA for the CDR3: TGTGCCAGCAGCCCCCAGGGGGGCCCTGAAGCTTTCTTT.

The chain combines TRBV6-5 with TRBJ2-7; no clear D. Germline values: CDR1 MNHEY, CDR2 SVGAGI. The CDR3 spans 14 residues. V gave up 0 bases and J gave up 7 bases, with 13 bases separating them. CDR3 sequence (DNA): TGTGCCAGCAGTTACTCGGATGAGAGTCTGGAGCAGTACTTC. Protein: CASSYSDESLEQYF.